These 20 T cell receptor beta chains were all obtained from the same sample, sequenced in a study of T cells in Graves' hyperthyroidism and ophthalmopathy. Template material for amplifying TCR beta CDR3 regions consisted of RNA transcripts. With the HTBI primer set, the TCR CDR3 went through a first round of RT-PCR. TCRdb redid the calling of the multiplex PCR reads with MiXCR, one entry per CDR3 protein. The table lists about 290,000 distinct CDR3 sequences, 15% to 20% of them singletons. Sequencing input: blood. The receptors derive from a woman aged 55-70 years with Graves' ophthalmopathy.

In the case of this clonotype: At one end, the junction sequence differs from germline, possibly due to a read error. J is TRBJ1-6 and V is TRBV3-1; D is undetermined. The germline V gene encodes CDR1 LGHDT and CDR2 YNNKEL (reference sequence). CDR3 size: 14 residues. The CDR3 DNA reads as TGTACCAGCAGCCAGGCATCCTATAATTCACCCCTCCACTTT. Translated: CTSSQASYNSPLHF.

The chain uses TRBV7-6 and TRBJ1-1; 8 bases are a match to TRBD1. There are 14 residues in the CDR3. CDR1 and CDR2 from the germline V gene are SGHVS and FNYEAQ. V shed 5 bases and J 1 base; nucleotides not matched to a gene: 3. CDR3 region: CASSQGAGNTEAFF. DNA of the CDR3: TGTGCCAGCAGCCAGGGGGCCGGGAACACTGAAGCTTTCTTT.

This clonotype was picked up many times. The chain has TRBV28 and TRBJ1-5, with 7 positions matching TRBD1. The CDR3 spans 15 residues. Per the germline V gene, CDR1 is MDHEN and CDR2 is SYDVKM. V was clipped by 8 bases and J by 6 bases; unmatched bases: 13. The CDR3 spells CASDWDDRDRQPQHF. The CDR3 DNA sequence: TGTGCCAGCGATTGGGACGACAGGGACCGTCAGCCCCAGCATTTT.

The table lists this clonotype with a few counts. The genes are TRBV10-3 and TRBJ2-2; D perhaps matches TRBD2 (6 bases). The ends were cut back, 5 bases at V and 1 base at J, with 14 bases in the middle. Germline CDR1 and CDR2: ENHRY and SYGVKD. The CDR3 has 16 amino acids. DNA for the CDR3: TGTGCCATCAGTCAGCCGGCGGGGCTGAACACCGGGGAGCTGTTTTTT. Protein sequence: CAISQPAGLNTGELFF.

This clonotype was found many times. The chain has TRBV5-6 and TRBJ2-3; no clear D gene. V shed 4 bases and J shed 4 bases, with 10 bases lying between them. Germline V CDR1 and CDR2: SGHDT, YYEEEE. CDR3 length: 13 amino acids. The chain's CDR3 is CASSGSRPDTQYF. The DNA for the CDR3 is TGTGCCAGCAGCGGATCCCGTCCAGATACGCAGTATTTT.

This clonotype was seen repeatedly, ten times or more. CDR3 coding DNA: TGTGCCAGCAGCCCGTCGGGCGGAGGCTTCTCCTACGAGCAGTACTTC. Its protein is CASSPSGGGFSYEQYF. The J gene is TRBJ2-7, the V gene TRBV6-1; D is perhaps TRBD2 (5 bases). Per the germline V gene, CDR1 is MNHNS and CDR2 is SASEGT. This CDR3 is built from 16 residues. Trimming shortened V by 6 bases and J by 0 bases, and 18 bases separated the two germline ends.

This clonotype has a handful of counts. The chain combines TRBV16 with TRBJ2-3; D ambiguous. The CDR3 runs to 13 residues. Between the trimmed V and J ends, which lost 5 bases and 2 bases, there was a span of 8 bases. The germline V gene has CDR1 KGHSY and CDR2 FQNENV. The CDR3 loop reads CASSIYFTDTQYF. The CDR3 DNA reads TGTGCCAGCAGCATATACTTCACAGATACGCAGTATTTT.

This chain joins TRBV18 and TRBJ1-6; the match to TRBD1 covers 8 bases. The CDR3 is made up of 15 amino acids. Losses at the gene ends were 4 bases for V and 10 bases for J; bases not matched to a gene: 9. The germline V gene encodes CDR1 KGHSH and CDR2 LQKENI. The CDR3 loop reads CASSLTTGARSPLHF. DNA of the CDR3: TGTGCCAGCTCACTAACGACAGGGGCTAGGTCACCCCTCCACTTT.

CDR3 coding DNA: TGTGCCAGCAGCCAAGGTGGCTACTGGGGGGGGGGATACAATGAGCAGTACTTC. It is translated as CASSQGGYWGGGYNEQYF. This rearrangement joins TRBV3-1 to TRBJ2-1; 7 nucleotides align to TRBD2. The J call is doubtful: the DNA matches TRBJ2-7 better. The germline gives CDR1 LGHDT, CDR2 YNNKEL (reference sequence). The CDR3 spans 18 residues.

This clonotype was seen only a few times. This sequence joins TRBV6-1 and TRBJ2-2; D remains ambiguous. The CDR3 covers 13 residues. With 7 bases removed from V and 0 bases from J, the gap between germline ends came to 6 bases. In germline, CDR1 is MNHNS, CDR2 SASEGT. CDR3 loop: CASKASNTGELFF. CDR3 sequence (DNA): TGTGCCAGCAAGGCATCGAACACCGGGGAGCTGTTTTTT.

There are a few counts of this clonotype. The chain recombines TRBV4-2 with TRBJ1-1; 12 bases match TRBD1. Germline CDR1 LGHNA, CDR2 YNFKEQ. Losses at the gene ends were 0 bases for V and 1 base for J; bases not matched to a gene: 3. This CDR3 contains 17 residues. CDR3 sequence reads: CASSQEGTGGRNTEAFF. Written as DNA, the CDR3 is TGTGCCAGCAGCCAAGAAGGGACAGGGGGCCGGAACACTGAAGCTTTCTTT.

This clonotype was found many times. This rearrangement joins TRBV2 to TRBJ2-5; possibly TRBD2 for D (6 bases). The V gene's germline CDR1 is SNHLY and CDR2 FYNNEI. This CDR3 is 15 amino acids long. The V end was cut by 0 bases, the J end by 4 bases, with 12 bases between. The CDR3 is CASSEAGRRSETQYF. In DNA, the CDR3 is TGTGCCAGCAGTGAAGCCGGGAGACGGTCAGAGACCCAGTACTTC. Based on the CDR3 plus reference TRBV2 and TRBJ2-5, the full variable domain is EPEVTQTPSHQVTQMGQEVILRCVPISNHLYFYWYRQILGQKVEFLVSFYNNEISEKSEIFDDQFSVERPDGSNFTLKIRSTKLEDSAMYFCASSEAGRRSETQYFGPGTRLLVL.

This clonotype appeared a few times. The chain couples TRBV5-1 to TRBJ1-6; 9 nucleotides line up with TRBD1. V trimming: 3 bases; J trimming: 2 bases; junction bases outside the gene matches: 3. CDR1 is SGHRS, CDR2 YFSETQ, per germline. This CDR3 is 16 amino acids long. This CDR3 is CASSSGTGTYNSPLHF. For the CDR3, the DNA is TGCGCCAGCAGCTCCGGGACAGGGACCTATAATTCACCCCTCCACTTT.

In this sample, this clonotype turned up many times. This chain links TRBV28 with TRBJ1-5; D remains ambiguous. The germline V gene encodes CDR1 MDHEN and CDR2 SYDVKM. This CDR3 contains 16 residues. Between the trimmed V and J ends, which lost 5 bases and 2 bases, there was a span of 16 bases. CDR3 sequence (DNA): TGTGCCAGCAGTGAATCGGGTCGTGGTGGCAATCAGCCCCAGCATTTT. Protein: CASSESGRGGNQPQHF.

This clonotype was found many times. Relative to the germline gene, one junction end is altered; a read error may explain this. The rearrangement links TRBV5-6 to TRBJ1-1; no clear D. The CDR3 consists of 12 residues. Germline V gene sequence: CDR1 SGHDT, CDR2 YYEEEE. As DNA, the CDR3 is TGTGCCAGCAGTTTGGTGGGCACTGAAGCTTTCTTT. This encodes CASSLVGTEAFF.

This clonotype was counted ten times or more. This rearrangement joins TRBV30 to TRBJ1-6, with D perhaps TRBD1 (5 bases). Germline V gives CDR1 GTSNPN, CDR2 SVGIG (reference sequence). The V and J ends lost 3 bases and 8 bases respectively, with 17 bases between them. CDR3 length: 15 residues. CDR3: CAWRPPGRVDSPLHF. CDR3 nucleotide sequence: TGTGCCTGGAGACCCCCCGGCAGGGTGGATTCACCCCTCCACTTT.

This clonotype has a handful of counts. J is TRBJ2-3 and V is TRBV5-1; 11 bases are shared with TRBD2. Per the germline V gene, CDR1 is SGHRS and CDR2 is YFSETQ. The CDR3 runs 16 residues. Trimming at V came to 5 bases and at J to 2 bases, leaving 7 bases not matched to a gene. In DNA form, the CDR3 reads TGCGCCAGCAGTAATGGACTAGCGGGTATCACAGATACGCAGTATTTT. Translating it yields CASSNGLAGITDTQYF.

Regarding this clonotype: One junction end does not reproduce the germline sequence, and a read error may be involved. The V call is TRBV7-7, the J call TRBJ2-3, with 8 bases aligning to TRBD2. The germline V gene encodes CDR1 SSHAT and CDR2 FNYEAQ (reference sequence). This CDR3 is 15 amino acids long. The CDR3 bases are TGTGCTAGCAGCTTCCGAGCGGGGGAGGGAGATACGCAGTATTTT. Residues: CASSFRAGEGDTQYF.

This sequence joins TRBV5-6 and TRBJ1-2, with D perhaps TRBD1 (6 bases). The V end lost 0 bases, the J end lost 3 bases, and 12 bases lay between the germline ends. The CDR3 extends over 15 amino acids. Germline V CDR1 and CDR2: SGHDT, YYEEEE. The CDR3 is CASSLGLTGYYGYTF. The CDR3, as DNA: TGTGCCAGCAGCTTGGGTCTTACAGGGTACTATGGCTACACCTTC.

The table lists this clonotype with many counts. The chain uses TRBV29-1 and TRBJ1-1, with TRBD1 matching 8 bases. V shed 4 bases, J shed 3 bases, and the junction held 10 bases outside the gene matches. The CDR3 contains 15 residues. CDR1 and CDR2 from the germline V gene are SQVTM and ANQGSEA. This CDR3 is CSVGGGQGLDTEAFF. As DNA, the CDR3 is TGCAGCGTTGGAGGTGGACAGGGCTTGGACACTGAAGCTTTCTTT.